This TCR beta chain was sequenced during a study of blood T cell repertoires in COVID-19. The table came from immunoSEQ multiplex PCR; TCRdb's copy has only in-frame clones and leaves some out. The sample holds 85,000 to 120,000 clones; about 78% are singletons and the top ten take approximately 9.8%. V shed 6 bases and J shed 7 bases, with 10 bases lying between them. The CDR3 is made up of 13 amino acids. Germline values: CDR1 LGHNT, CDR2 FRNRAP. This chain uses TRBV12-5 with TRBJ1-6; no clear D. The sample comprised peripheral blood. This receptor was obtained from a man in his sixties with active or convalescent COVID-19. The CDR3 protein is CASGRDGNSPLHF. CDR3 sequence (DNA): TGTGCTAGTGGGCGAGACGGGAATTCACCCCTCCACTTT.